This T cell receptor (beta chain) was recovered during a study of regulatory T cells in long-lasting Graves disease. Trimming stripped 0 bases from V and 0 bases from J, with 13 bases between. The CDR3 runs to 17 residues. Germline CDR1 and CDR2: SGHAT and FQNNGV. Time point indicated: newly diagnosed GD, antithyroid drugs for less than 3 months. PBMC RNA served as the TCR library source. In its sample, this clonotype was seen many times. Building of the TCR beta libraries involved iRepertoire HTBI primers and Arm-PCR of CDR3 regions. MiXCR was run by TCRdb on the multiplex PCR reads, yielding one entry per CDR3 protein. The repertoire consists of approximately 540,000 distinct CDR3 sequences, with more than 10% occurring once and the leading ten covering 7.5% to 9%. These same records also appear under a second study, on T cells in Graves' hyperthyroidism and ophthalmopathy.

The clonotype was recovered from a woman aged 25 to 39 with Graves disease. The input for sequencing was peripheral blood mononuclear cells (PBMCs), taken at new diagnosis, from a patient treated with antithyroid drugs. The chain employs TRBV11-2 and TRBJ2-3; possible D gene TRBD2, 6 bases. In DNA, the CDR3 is TGTGCCAGCAGCTTAGACTTTAGCGGAGCTAGCACAGATACGCAGTATTTT. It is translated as CASSLDFSGASTDTQYF.